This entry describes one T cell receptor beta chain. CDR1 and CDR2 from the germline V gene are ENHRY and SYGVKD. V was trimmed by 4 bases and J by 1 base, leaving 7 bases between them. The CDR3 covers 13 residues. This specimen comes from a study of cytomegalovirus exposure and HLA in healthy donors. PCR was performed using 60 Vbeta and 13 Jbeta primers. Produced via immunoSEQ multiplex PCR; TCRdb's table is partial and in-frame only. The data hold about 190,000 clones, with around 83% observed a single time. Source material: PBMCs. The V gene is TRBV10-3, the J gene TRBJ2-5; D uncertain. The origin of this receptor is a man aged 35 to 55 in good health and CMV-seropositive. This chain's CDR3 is CAISVQVQETQYF. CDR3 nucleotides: TGTGCCATCAGTGTGCAGGTCCAAGAGACCCAGTACTTC.